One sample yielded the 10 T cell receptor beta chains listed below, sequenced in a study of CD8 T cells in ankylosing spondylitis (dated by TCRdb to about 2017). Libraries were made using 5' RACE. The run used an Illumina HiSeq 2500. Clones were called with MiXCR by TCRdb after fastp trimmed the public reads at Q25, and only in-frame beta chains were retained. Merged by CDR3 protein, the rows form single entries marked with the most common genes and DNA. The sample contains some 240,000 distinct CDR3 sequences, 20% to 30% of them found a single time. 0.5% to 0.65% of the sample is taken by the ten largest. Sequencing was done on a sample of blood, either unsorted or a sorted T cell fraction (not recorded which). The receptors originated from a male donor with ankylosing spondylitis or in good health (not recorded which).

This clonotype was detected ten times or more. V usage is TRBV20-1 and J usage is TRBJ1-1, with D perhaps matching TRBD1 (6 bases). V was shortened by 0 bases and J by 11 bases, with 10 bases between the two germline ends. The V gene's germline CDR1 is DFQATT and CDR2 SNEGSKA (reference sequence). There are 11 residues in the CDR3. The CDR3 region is CSARDRGLAFF. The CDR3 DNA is TGCAGTGCTAGAGACAGGGGTTTGGCTTTCTTT.

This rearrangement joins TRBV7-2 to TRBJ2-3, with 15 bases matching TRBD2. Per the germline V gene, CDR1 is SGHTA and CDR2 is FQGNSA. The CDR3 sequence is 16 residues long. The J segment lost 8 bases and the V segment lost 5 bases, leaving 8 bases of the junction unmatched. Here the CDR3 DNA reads TGTGCCAGCAGCAGTGGACTAGCGGGGGGGCGGGGTACGCAGTATTTT. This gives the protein CASSSGLAGGRGTQYF.

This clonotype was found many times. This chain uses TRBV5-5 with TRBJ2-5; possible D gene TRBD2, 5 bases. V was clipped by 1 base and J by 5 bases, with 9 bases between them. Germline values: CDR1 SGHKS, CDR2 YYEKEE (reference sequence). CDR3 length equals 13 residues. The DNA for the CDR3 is TGTGCCAGCAGCTTGTTGAGGGAGGAGACCCAGTACTTC. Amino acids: CASSLLREETQYF.

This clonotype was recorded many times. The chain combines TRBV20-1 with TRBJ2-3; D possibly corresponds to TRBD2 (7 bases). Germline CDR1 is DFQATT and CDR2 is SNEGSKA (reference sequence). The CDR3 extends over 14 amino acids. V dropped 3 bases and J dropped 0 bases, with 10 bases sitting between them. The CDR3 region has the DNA TGCAGTGCTAGCGGGGGGACAAGCACAGATACGCAGTATTTT. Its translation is CSASGGTSTDTQYF.

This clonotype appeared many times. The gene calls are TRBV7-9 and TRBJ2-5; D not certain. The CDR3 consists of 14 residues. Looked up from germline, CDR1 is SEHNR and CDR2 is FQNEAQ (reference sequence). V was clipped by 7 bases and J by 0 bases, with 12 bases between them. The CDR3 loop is CASTRIHDQETQYF. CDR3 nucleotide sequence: TGTGCCAGCACCAGGATCCACGACCAAGAGACCCAGTACTTC.

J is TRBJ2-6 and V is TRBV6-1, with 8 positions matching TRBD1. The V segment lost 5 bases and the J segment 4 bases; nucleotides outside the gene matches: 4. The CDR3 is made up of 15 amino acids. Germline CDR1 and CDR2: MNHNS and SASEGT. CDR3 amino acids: CASSTQGAGANVLTF. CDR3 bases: TGTGCCAGCAGTACGCAGGGGGCCGGGGCCAACGTCCTGACTTTC.

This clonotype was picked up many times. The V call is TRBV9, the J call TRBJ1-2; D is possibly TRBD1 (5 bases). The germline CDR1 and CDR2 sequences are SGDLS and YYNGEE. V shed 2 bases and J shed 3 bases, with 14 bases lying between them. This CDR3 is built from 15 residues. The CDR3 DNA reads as TGTGCCAGCAGCGTTGGGTGGCGGGGCGACTATGGCTACACCTTC. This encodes CASSVGWRGDYGYTF.

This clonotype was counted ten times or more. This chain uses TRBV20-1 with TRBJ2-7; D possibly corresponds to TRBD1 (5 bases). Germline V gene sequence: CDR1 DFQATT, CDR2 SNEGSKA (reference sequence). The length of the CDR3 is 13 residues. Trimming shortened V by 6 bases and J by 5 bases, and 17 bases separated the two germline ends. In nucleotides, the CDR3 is TGCAGTGCCATCAAGGGGAAACGGGACGAGCAGTACTTC. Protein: CSAIKGKRDEQYF.

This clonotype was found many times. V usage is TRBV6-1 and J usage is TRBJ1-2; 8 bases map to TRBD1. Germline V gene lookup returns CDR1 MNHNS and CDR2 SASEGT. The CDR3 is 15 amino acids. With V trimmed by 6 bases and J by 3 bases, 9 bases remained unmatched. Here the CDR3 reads CASRDREGGYYGYTF. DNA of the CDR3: TGTGCCAGCAGGGACAGGGAAGGGGGTTACTATGGCTACACCTTC.

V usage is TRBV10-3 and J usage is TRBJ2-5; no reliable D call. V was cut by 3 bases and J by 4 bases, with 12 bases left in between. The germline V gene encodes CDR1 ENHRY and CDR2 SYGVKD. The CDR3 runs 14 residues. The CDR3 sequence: CAISDHWAGETQYF. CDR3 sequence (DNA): TGTGCCATCAGTGATCACTGGGCCGGAGAGACCCAGTACTTC.